The 2 T cell receptor beta chains below come from one sample, sequenced in a study of CD8 T cells in ankylosing spondylitis. TCRdb ran MiXCR on the 5' RACE reads and lists one entry per CDR3 protein. The table has 200,000 or so distinct CDR3 sequences, 10% to 15% seen once. Input material: blood, either unsorted or a sorted T cell fraction (not recorded which). These receptors came from a female donor with ankylosing spondylitis or in good health (not recorded which).

This clonotype occurred many times. The rearrangement uses TRBV5-1 and TRBJ1-1; D ambiguous. The CDR3 spans 14 residues. The V end was cut by 1 base, the J end by 1 base, with 8 bases between. CDR1 SGHRS and CDR2 YFSETQ come from the germline V gene. CDR3 DNA sequence: TGCGCCAGCAGCTTGATATCCGAGAACACTGAAGCTTTCTTT. It is translated as CASSLISENTEAFF.

In its sample, this clonotype was seen many times. V gene TRBV20-1 combines with J gene TRBJ2-7; D uncertain. The V end lost 6 bases, the J end lost 0 bases, and 9 bases lay between the germline ends. CDR1 DFQATT and CDR2 SNEGSKA come from the germline V gene (reference sequence). The CDR3 extends over 12 amino acids. Written as DNA, the CDR3 is TGCAGTGCCCCCCTAGGCTCCTACGAGCAGTACTTC. Its protein product is CSAPLGSYEQYF.